The 28 T cell receptor beta chains in this list originate from one sample, sequenced in a study of blood T cell repertoires in COVID-19. Assay: immunoSEQ multiplex PCR; the TCRdb copy retains only in-frame clones and omits some. The table lists approximately 76,000 clones, 70% to 90% of them singletons, with roughly 18% in the top ten. The specimen was peripheral blood. The receptors come from an elderly man in a cohort sampled during active COVID-19.

This chain links TRBV24-1 with TRBJ1-2; 8 positions agree with TRBD1. The trim removed 4 bases at V and 4 bases at J, leaving 4 bases unmatched. The germline gives CDR1 KGHDR, CDR2 SFDVKD. CDR3 length: 14 residues. CDR3 region: CATSETGGSYGYTF. CDR3 sequence (DNA): TGTGCCACCAGTGAAACAGGGGGATCCTATGGCTACACCTTC.

As concerns this clone: A read error likely explains this, since a far larger clone differs by one base. The V call is TRBV7-2, the J call TRBJ2-7; 8 bases map to TRBD1. V was clipped by 4 bases and J by 6 bases; unmatched bases: 2. There are 12 residues in the CDR3. The V gene's germline CDR1 is SGHTA and CDR2 FQGNSA. CDR3 nucleotide sequence: TGTGCCAGCAGCTCAGACAGGGGCGAGCAGTACTTC. It encodes CASSSDRGEQYF.

This rearrangement joins TRBV15 to TRBJ2-5; 9 bases agree with TRBD1. The junction had 10 bases not matched to a gene; V was cut back by 4 bases and J by 4 bases. The V gene's germline CDR1 is LNHNV and CDR2 YYDKDF (reference sequence). The CDR3 contains 16 residues. The CDR3 DNA reads as TGTGCCACCAGCACGGCGGGACAGGGAGGTCGAGAGACCCAGTACTTC. Translation: CATSTAGQGGRETQYF.

The chain uses TRBV18 and TRBJ1-2, with 10 bases aligning to TRBD1. Germline CDR1 KGHSH, CDR2 LQKENI. J was trimmed by 8 bases and V by 2 bases; bases with no gene match: 8. The CDR3 runs to 15 residues. The chain's CDR3 is CASSPTGQGTLGYTF. CDR3 nucleotides: TGTGCCAGCTCACCAACGGGACAGGGGACTCTAGGCTACACCTTC.

J is TRBJ2-1 and V is TRBV6-5, with D unresolved. Germline V gene lookup returns CDR1 MNHEY and CDR2 SVGAGI. V lost 9 bases and J 1 base, leaving 13 bases between the germline ends. This CDR3 contains 14 residues. The CDR3 DNA reads TGTGCCAGTTCTACTACGGCGTCCTACAATGAGCAGTTCTTC. Amino acids: CASSTTASYNEQFF.

The J gene is TRBJ2-5, the V gene TRBV12-3 or TRBV12-4; D is unresolved. The CDR3 is 11 residues long. V was shortened by 4 bases and J by 5 bases, with 5 bases between the two germline ends. The CDR3 reads CASSSRETQYF. The CDR3 bases are TGTGCCAGCAGTTCTCGGGAGACCCAGTACTTC.

J is TRBJ2-5 and V is TRBV19; 9 bases are a match to TRBD2. The V gene end was trimmed by 0 bases and the J gene end by 6 bases; junction bases not matched to a gene: 11. The CDR3 spans 17 residues. Per the germline V gene, CDR1 is LNHDA and CDR2 is SQIVND (reference sequence). CDR3 protein: CASSIDLLASGVKTQYF. The CDR3 DNA follows: TGTGCCAGTAGTATAGATTTACTGGCTAGCGGGGTAAAGACCCAGTACTTC.

V and J are TRBV19 and TRBJ2-3; D may be TRBD1 (7 bases). This CDR3 spans 17 amino acids. Between the trimmed V and J ends, which lost 6 bases and 2 bases, there was a span of 21 bases. Germline V CDR1 and CDR2: LNHDA, SQIVND (reference sequence). This chain's CDR3 is CASSPEGGQDDTDTQYF. CDR3 bases: TGTGCCAGTAGCCCTGAGGGAGGACAGGACGACACAGATACGCAGTATTTT.

CDR3 sequence reads: CASSLGQGASFIYGYTF. The CDR3 DNA reads as TGCGCCAGCAGCCTGGGACAGGGGGCCTCGTTCATCTATGGCTACACCTTC. J is TRBJ1-2 and V is TRBV5-1; TRBD1 matches 12 bases. V gave up 4 bases and J gave up 4 bases; unmatched junction bases: 11. There are 17 residues in the CDR3. Germline CDR1 is SGHRS and CDR2 is YFSETQ.

CDR3 in amino acids: CASSLGTGGQPQHF. The CDR3 DNA sequence: TGCGCCAGCAGCCTTGGGACAGGGGGTCAGCCCCAGCATTTT. The gene calls are TRBV5-1 and TRBJ1-5; the match to TRBD1 covers 11 bases. V dropped 4 bases and J dropped 6; count of bases not matched to a gene: 3. The germline CDR1 and CDR2 sequences are SGHRS and YFSETQ. The CDR3 extends over 14 amino acids.

In nucleotides, the CDR3 is TGTGCCACCATGGGGGGGGGCTATGGCTACACCTTC. It specifies CATMGGGYGYTF. The rearrangement joins TRBV28 to TRBJ1-2, with D tentatively TRBD1 (5 bases). There are 12 residues in the CDR3. Germline V gene data show CDR1 as MDHEN and CDR2 as SYDVKM. V lost 10 bases and J lost 4, with 13 bases in between.

This clone was detected only a few times. The chain recombines TRBV4-2 with TRBJ2-2; TRBD2 is a possible D gene (6 bases). The CDR3 covers 17 residues. CDR1 is LGHNA, CDR2 YNFKEQ, per germline. V shed 1 base and J shed 5 bases, with 17 bases lying between them. The CDR3 spells CASSQGLGGLLTGELFF. The CDR3 bases are TGTGCCAGCAGCCAAGGCTTGGGGGGACTGCTAACCGGGGAGCTGTTTTTT.

This rearrangement joins TRBV19 to TRBJ2-1; D possibly corresponds to TRBD2 (6 bases). This CDR3 comprises 12 residues. V gave up 5 bases and J gave up 9 bases, with 11 bases separating them. Germline lookup yields CDR1 LNHDA and CDR2 SQIVND (reference sequence). The CDR3 is CASSLRGSEQFF. The CDR3 DNA sequence: TGTGCCAGTAGTTTACGGGGGAGTGAGCAGTTCTTC.

This sequence joins TRBV7-8 and TRBJ2-5, with D perhaps matching TRBD1 (5 bases). Germline V gene sequence: CDR1 SGHVS, CDR2 FQNEAQ. This CDR3 is built from 16 residues. Trimming shortened V by 7 bases and J by 5 bases, and 23 bases separated the two germline ends. CDR3 amino acids: CASTLRQGASLETQYF. The CDR3 coding sequence is TGTGCCAGCACCCTACGGCAGGGTGCATCGTTGGAGACCCAGTACTTC. The entire variable domain, with the rest obtained from reference TRBV7-8 and TRBJ2-5, is as follows: GAGVSQSPRYKVAKRGQDVALRCDPISGHVSLFWYQQALGQGPEFLTYFQNEAQLDKSGLPSDRFFAERPEGSVSTLKIQRTQQEDSAVYLCASTLRQGASLETQYFGPGTRLLVL.

This clone has just one count. V is TRBV29-1 and J is TRBJ1-1; 7 nucleotides agree with TRBD1. Germline V gene sequence: CDR1 SQVTM, CDR2 ANQGSEA. Trimming at V came to 6 bases and at J to 5 bases, leaving 6 bases not matched to a gene. This CDR3 is 12 amino acids long. The DNA for the CDR3 is TGCAGCGTCGGTATCAGGGGGACTGAAGCTTTCTTT. Protein sequence: CSVGIRGTEAFF. The full variable domain, with the rest looked up from reference TRBV29-1 and TRBJ1-1, is SAVISQKPSRDICQRGTSLTIQCQVDSQVTMMFWYRQQPGQSLTLIATANQGSEATYESGFVIDKFPISRPNLTFSTLTVSNMSPEDSSIYLCSVGIRGTEAFFGQGTRLTVV.

The V call is TRBV3-1 (or the pseudogene TRBV3-2), the J call TRBJ2-1; D may be TRBD2 (6 bases). Looked up from germline, CDR1 is LGHDT and CDR2 is YNNKEL (reference sequence). The CDR3 consists of 14 residues. V was pared by 1 base and J by 10 bases, with 14 bases between. The CDR3, as DNA: TGTGCCAGCAGCCAAGCCCACGGCCGGGGGGAGCAGTTCTTC. Translation gives CASSQAHGRGEQFF.

The V call is TRBV9, the J call TRBJ2-5; TRBD2 matches 7 bases. J was trimmed by 2 bases and V by 1 base; bases with no gene match: 5. Germline assignment: CDR1 SGDLS and CDR2 YYNGEE. This CDR3 contains 15 residues. The chain's CDR3 is CASSVIAGDQETQYF. CDR3 in DNA: TGTGCCAGCAGCGTAATAGCGGGTGATCAAGAGACCCAGTACTTC.

Here the CDR3 reads CASSSPLSYNSPLHF. The CDR3 DNA sequence: TGTGCCAGCAGTTCCCCCCTCTCCTATAATTCACCCCTCCACTTT. The genes are TRBV28 and TRBJ1-6; D not certain. The CDR3 is made up of 15 amino acids. V lost 4 bases and J 0 bases, leaving 7 bases between the germline ends. Per germline, CDR1 MDHEN and CDR2 SYDVKM.

The chain has TRBV28 and TRBJ2-3, with TRBD2 identical over 9 bases. The CDR3 length is 16 residues. V dropped 3 bases and J dropped 0; count of bases not matched to a gene: 4. Germline V gene lookup returns CDR1 MDHEN and CDR2 SYDVKM. In nucleotides, the CDR3 is TGTGCCAGCAGTTTTGGGCTAGCGGGGAGCACAGATACGCAGTATTTT. Translation gives CASSFGLAGSTDTQYF.

The gene calls are TRBV5-1 and TRBJ2-1; perhaps TRBD1 as D (6 bases). V was pared by 4 bases and J by 1 base, with 12 bases between. CDR1 is SGHRS, CDR2 YFSETQ, per germline. The CDR3 contains 15 residues. In nucleotides, the CDR3 is TGCGCCAGCAGCCCGCAAGGGGGTTCCTACAATGAGCAGTTCTTC. Its protein product is CASSPQGGSYNEQFF.

The chain combines TRBV7-9 with TRBJ2-1, with D unclear. Germline V gene data show CDR1 as SEHNR and CDR2 as FQNEAQ (reference sequence). V shed 5 bases and J shed 6 bases, with 8 bases lying between them. The CDR3 contains 12 residues. CDR3 region: CASSRGPNEQFF. For the CDR3, the DNA is TGTGCCAGCAGCCGAGGTCCCAATGAGCAGTTCTTC.

This rearrangement joins TRBV5-1 to TRBJ2-5; possibly TRBD1 for D (6 bases). Trimming stripped 3 bases from V and 5 bases from J, with 20 bases between. Germline V gene data show CDR1 as SGHRS and CDR2 as YFSETQ. The CDR3 consists of 16 residues. The CDR3 loop is CASSSLGQGQGETQYF. The CDR3 DNA is TGCGCCAGCAGCTCCCTCGGGCAGGGGCAGGGGGAGACCCAGTACTTC. Filled out from reference TRBV5-1 and TRBJ2-5, the complete variable domain reads KAGVTQTPRYLIKTRGQQVTLSCSPISGHRSVSWYQQTPGQGLQFLFEYFSETQRNKGNFPGRFSGRQFSNSRSEMNVSTLELGDSALYLCASSSLGQGQGETQYFGPGTRLLVL.

The chain couples TRBV18 to TRBJ1-6, with 7 nucleotides matching TRBD1. The CDR3 extends over 16 amino acids. CDR1 and CDR2 from the germline V gene are KGHSH and LQKENI. V was pared by 0 bases and J by 9 bases, with 8 bases of the junction left unmatched. CDR3 sequence reads: CASSPPPGGFTSPLHF. CDR3 bases: TGTGCCAGCTCACCACCCCCAGGGGGTTTTACTTCACCCCTCCACTTT.

The chain uses TRBV5-6 and TRBJ1-1; D remains ambiguous. V dropped 4 bases and J dropped 3 bases, with 16 bases sitting between them. The CDR3 spans 15 residues. Per germline, CDR1 SGHDT and CDR2 YYEEEE. The CDR3 DNA reads as TGTGCCAGCAGCCCGGAGGGTGTTCCGGACACTGAAGCTTTCTTT. Amino acids: CASSPEGVPDTEAFF.

The V and J genes are TRBV3-1 (or the pseudogene TRBV3-2) and TRBJ2-5, with D tentatively TRBD2 (5 bases). This CDR3 has 14 residues. The germline V gene has CDR1 LGHDT and CDR2 YNNKEL (reference sequence). Trimming stripped 2 bases from V and 1 base from J, with 8 bases between. The chain's CDR3 is CASSQSGIQETQYF. The CDR3 region has the DNA TGTGCCAGCAGCCAATCGGGGATCCAAGAGACCCAGTACTTC.

This clone was counted between two and nine times. The chain is built from TRBV7-8 and TRBJ2-1; 12 nucleotides align to TRBD2. The length of the CDR3 is 14 residues. Germline CDR1 SGHVS, CDR2 FQNEAQ. V shed 4 bases and J 9 bases; nucleotides not matched to a gene: 4. This chain's CDR3 is CASSSGLAGTEQFF. The CDR3 nucleotides read TGTGCCAGCAGCTCCGGACTAGCGGGGACTGAGCAGTTCTTC.

The V gene is TRBV18, the J gene TRBJ2-2, with 7 bases that match TRBD1. The ends lost 6 bases at V and 4 bases at J; junction bases unmatched: 8. Germline V gene data show CDR1 as KGHSH and CDR2 as LQKENI. The length of the CDR3 is 15 residues. The CDR3 DNA follows: TGTGCCAGCTCTCGGGACAGTTTTGGCACCGGGGAGCTGTTTTTT. Its translation is CASSRDSFGTGELFF.

This chain connects TRBV19 to TRBJ1-1; a possible D gene is TRBD1 (6 bases). Looked up from germline, CDR1 is LNHDA and CDR2 is SQIVND (reference sequence). The CDR3 covers 15 residues. Deletions cut 3 bases from V and 1 base from J, with 12 bases between. CDR3 sequence: CASSIGGLKNTEAFF. DNA of the CDR3: TGTGCCAGTAGTATCGGGGGGCTGAAGAACACTGAAGCTTTCTTT.